The next 28 T cell receptor beta chains were all read from a single sample in a study of cytomegalovirus exposure and HLA in healthy donors. The PCR was carried out with 60 Vbeta primers and 13 Jbeta primers. The table came from immunoSEQ multiplex PCR; TCRdb's copy has only in-frame clones and leaves some out. The sample lists 150,000 to 200,000 clones, over 60% occurring once. The material sequenced was PBMCs. These receptor sequences come from a girl between 10 and 17 years old in good health and CMV-seronegative.

This rearrangement joins TRBV5-1 to TRBJ2-3; D unresolved. The germline V gene has CDR1 SGHRS and CDR2 YFSETQ. Trimming pared 3 bases from V and 1 base from J, leaving 9 bases between. The CDR3 is 14 amino acids. The CDR3 reads CASSSVFGTDTQYF. CDR3 nucleotide sequence: TGCGCCAGCAGCTCGGTGTTTGGCACAGATACGCAGTATTTT. The variable domain in full, completed from reference TRBV5-1 and TRBJ2-3, reads KAGVTQTPRYLIKTRGQQVTLSCSPISGHRSVSWYQQTPGQGLQFLFEYFSETQRNKGNFPGRFSGRQFSNSRSEMNVSTLELGDSALYLCASSSVFGTDTQYFGPGTRLTVL.

The chain employs TRBV7-6 and TRBJ2-2; TRBD2 is a possible D gene (6 bases). The V gene's germline CDR1 is SGHVS and CDR2 FNYEAQ. V lost 1 base, J lost 0 bases, and 9 bases lay in between. CDR3 length equals 16 residues. DNA for the CDR3: TGTGCCAGCAGCTTAGGAGGGACTGCGAACACCGGGGAGCTGTTTTTT. This codes for CASSLGGTANTGELFF.

This chain uses TRBV6-5 with TRBJ1-1, with TRBD1 matching over 8 bases. V lost 6 bases and J lost 0; bases outside the gene matches: 6. Looked up from germline, CDR1 is MNHEY and CDR2 is SVGAGI. CDR3 size: 15 residues. The CDR3 sequence: CASRLQGEMNTEAFF. The CDR3 DNA is TGTGCCAGCAGATTACAGGGGGAGATGAACACTGAAGCTTTCTTT.

The chain employs TRBV11-2 and TRBJ1-2; D is undetermined. Germline CDR1 and CDR2: SGHAT and FQNNGV. With 1 base removed from V and 3 bases from J, the gap between germline ends came to 3 bases. The CDR3 has 12 residues. In DNA form, the CDR3 reads TGTGCCAGCAGCTTAGGGCACTATGGCTACACCTTC. It specifies CASSLGHYGYTF.

The J gene is TRBJ2-3, the V gene TRBV6-5; D is possibly TRBD2 (5 bases). V lost 5 bases and J lost 5, with 14 bases in between. The CDR3 extends over 14 amino acids. Germline-derived CDR1 and CDR2 are MNHEY and SVGAGI. The CDR3: CASSDGGSGDTQYF. The CDR3, as DNA: TGTGCCAGCAGTGATGGAGGTTCGGGAGATACGCAGTATTTT.

V is TRBV5-4 and J is TRBJ2-7, with D possibly matching TRBD1 (5 bases). The CDR3 consists of 13 residues. Germline assignment: CDR1 SGHNT and CDR2 YYREEE (reference sequence). The V end lost 4 bases, the J end lost 1 base, and 9 bases lay between the germline ends. CDR3 DNA sequence: TGTGCCAGCAGCCCCCCAGGGTCCTACGAGCAGTACTTC. It specifies CASSPPGSYEQYF.

The DNA of the CDR3 is TGTGCCAGCAGTGACAGGGGGCCTGACTATGGCTACACCTTC. Translation gives CASSDRGPDYGYTF. The chain recombines TRBV28 with TRBJ1-2; TRBD1 matches at 10 bases. CDR3 length equals 14 residues. The V gene's germline CDR1 is MDHEN and CDR2 SYDVKM. After removal of 5 bases from V and 3 bases from J, the junction contained 3 bases not matched to a gene.

The J gene is TRBJ1-2, the V gene TRBV6-1; TRBD1 agrees at 10 bases. Losses at the gene ends were 1 base for V and 4 bases for J; bases not matched to a gene: 3. Germline CDR1 and CDR2: MNHNS and SASEGT. CDR3 size: 15 residues. The CDR3 DNA follows: TGTGCCAGCAGTGAAGAGGGACAGGGGACCTATGGCTACACCTTC. It codes for CASSEEGQGTYGYTF.

V and J are TRBV11-1 and TRBJ2-4, with 7 bases identical to TRBD1. Trimming cost V 5 bases and J 2 bases; bases outside gene matches: 9. The CDR3 is 16 amino acids. CDR1 and CDR2 (germline): SGHAT, FQDESV (reference sequence). The CDR3 DNA is TGTGCCAGCAGCCCGACAGACAGGGTCTCCAAAAACATTCAGTACTTC. Translation gives CASSPTDRVSKNIQYF.

This sequence joins TRBV28 and TRBJ1-3; D unclear. Between the trimmed V and J ends, which lost 1 base and 0 bases, there was a span of 10 bases. The germline V gene has CDR1 MDHEN and CDR2 SYDVKM. This CDR3 has 16 residues. The CDR3 DNA follows: TGTGCCAGCAGTTTATTCACATCTTTCTCTGGAAACACCATATATTTT. Translating gives CASSLFTSFSGNTIYF. The whole variable domain, filled in from reference TRBV28 and TRBJ1-3, reads DVKVTQSSRYLVKRTGEKVFLECVQDMDHENMFWYRQDPGLGLRLIYFSYDVKMKEKGDIPEGYSVSREKKERFSLILESASTNQTSMYLCASSLFTSFSGNTIYFGEGSWLTVV.

In DNA form, the CDR3 reads TGCAGCGTTATTGGGGTAGGGGGCACTGAAGCTTTCTTT. Translating it yields CSVIGVGGTEAFF. The genes are TRBV29-1 and TRBJ1-1; TRBD1 is a possible D gene (6 bases). CDR1 is SQVTM and CDR2 is ANQGSEA in the germline V gene. Trimming left V 5 bases short and J 4 bases short, with 14 bases between. The CDR3 has 13 amino acids. Full variable domain (outside the CDR3, taken from reference TRBV29-1 and TRBJ1-1): SAVISQKPSRDICQRGTSLTIQCQVDSQVTMMFWYRQQPGQSLTLIATANQGSEATYESGFVIDKFPISRPNLTFSTLTVSNMSPEDSSIYLCSVIGVGGTEAFFGQGTRLTVV.

This chain connects TRBV5-1 to TRBJ1-2; TRBD1 is a possible D gene (5 bases). The CDR3 covers 15 residues. The V gene's germline CDR1 is SGHRS and CDR2 YFSETQ. Trimming shortened V by 1 base and J by 8 bases, and 18 bases separated the two germline ends. The CDR3 sequence is CASSLRGEANRGYTF. CDR3 coding DNA: TGCGCCAGCAGCTTGAGAGGGGAGGCCAATCGAGGCTACACCTTC.

The J gene is TRBJ1-5, the V gene TRBV7-9; no reliable D call. Germline CDR1 is SEHNR and CDR2 is FQNEAQ (reference sequence). The ends were cut back, 5 bases at V and 0 bases at J, with 11 bases in the middle. The CDR3 has 15 amino acids. CDR3 nucleotide sequence: TGTGCCAGCAGCCCCGGCGGAAATAGCAATCAGCCCCAGCATTTT. This translates into CASSPGGNSNQPQHF.

This clone was picked up one time. The chain recombines TRBV11-3 with TRBJ2-7; D might be TRBD1 (5 bases). The CDR3 loop spans 13 amino acids. CDR1 and CDR2 (germline): SGHNT, YENEEA. Trimming pared 3 bases from V and 1 base from J, leaving 7 bases between. The CDR3 is CASSFSGSYEQYF. As DNA, the CDR3 is TGTGCCAGCAGCTTCTCAGGGTCCTACGAGCAGTACTTC.

The chain uses TRBV27 and TRBJ2-3, with D maybe TRBD2 (7 bases). Germline loops: CDR1 MNHEY, CDR2 SMNVEV (reference sequence). Trimming stripped 5 bases from V and 2 bases from J, with 17 bases between. The CDR3 totals 16 residues. CDR3 DNA sequence: TGTGCCAGCAGTCCCCTGAGGGGGGGTTACACAGATACGCAGTATTTT. Its translation: CASSPLRGGYTDTQYF.

Note on this clone: This likely comes from a read error, as the CDR3 has no conserved phenylalanine or tryptophan at its end. It is unclear where the CDR3 begins or ends on the DNA, so no DNA is shown, and the CDR3 is as TCRdb lists it. The chain links TRBV29-1 to TRBJ1-2; the table calls TRBD1, which could not be checked here. The germline V gene encodes CDR1 SQVTM and CDR2 ANQGSEA. Counting both end residues, the CDR3 totals 11 amino acids. CDR3: CSVEDRDSVHL.

The J gene is TRBJ1-1, the V gene TRBV7-6; D unclear. Trimming removed 5 bases at V and 1 base at J, with 20 bases between. The germline V gene encodes CDR1 SGHVS and CDR2 FNYEAQ. The CDR3 contains 17 residues. CDR3 protein: CASSRGSLQTANTEAFF. CDR3 in DNA: TGTGCCAGCAGCCGAGGGTCGCTACAGACGGCGAACACTGAAGCTTTCTTT.

The chain combines TRBV5-1 with TRBJ2-5; possible D gene TRBD1, 6 bases. CDR3 length: 14 amino acids. Deletions cut 4 bases from V and 2 bases from J, with 12 bases between. CDR1 and CDR2 from the germline V gene are SGHRS and YFSETQ. The CDR3 nucleotides read TGCGCCAGCAGCCCTACAAGGGGGCAAGAGACCCAGTACTTC. Translated, it gives CASSPTRGQETQYF.

The chain joins TRBV2 to TRBJ2-5; TRBD2 is a possible D gene (6 bases). The CDR3 is 13 residues long. CDR1 and CDR2 from the germline V gene are SNHLY and FYNNEI. V lost 7 bases and J 4 bases, leaving 13 bases between the germline ends. The DNA of the CDR3 is TGTGCCAGCATTCGGAACGGGGGAGAGACCCAGTACTTC. Translating it yields CASIRNGGETQYF. Together with reference TRBV2 and TRBJ2-5, the CDR3 gives the full variable domain: EPEVTQTPSHQVTQMGQEVILRCVPISNHLYFYWYRQILGQKVEFLVSFYNNEISEKSEIFDDQFSVERPDGSNFTLKIRSTKLEDSAMYFCASIRNGGETQYFGPGTRLLVL.

V and J are TRBV6-1 and TRBJ2-7; D ambiguous. Per the germline V gene, CDR1 is MNHNS and CDR2 is SASEGT. The length of the CDR3 is 16 residues. The germline V and J ends were trimmed by 0 bases and 3 bases, with 15 bases remaining between them. CDR3 sequence (DNA): TGTGCCAGCAGTGAAGCGGTGACACCTACCTTCTACGAGCAGTACTTC. Translated: CASSEAVTPTFYEQYF.

The genes are TRBV7-6 and TRBJ1-3; TRBD1 matches at 7 bases. Germline V gives CDR1 SGHVS, CDR2 FNYEAQ. V shed 3 bases and J 8 bases; nucleotides not matched to a gene: 4. The CDR3 spans 13 residues. CDR3 sequence: CASSFNRGDTIYF. The CDR3, as DNA: TGTGCCAGCAGCTTCAACAGGGGTGACACCATATATTTT.

The V gene is TRBV27, the J gene TRBJ2-1, with D perhaps TRBD2 (5 bases). In germline, CDR1 is MNHEY, CDR2 SMNVEV (reference sequence). Trimming pared 7 bases from V and 6 bases from J, leaving 28 bases between. The CDR3 consists of 18 residues. CDR3 sequence (DNA): TGTGCCAGCATTAGAAGCGGTGCTGCCGAGTTGAGCACCAATGAGCAGTTCTTC. It codes for CASIRSGAAELSTNEQFF.

The chain joins TRBV19 to TRBJ1-3; D uncertain. The germline V gene encodes CDR1 LNHDA and CDR2 SQIVND (reference sequence). Trimming took 3 bases from V and 0 from J, leaving 12 bases between them. CDR3 length: 16 amino acids. Here the CDR3 DNA reads TGTGCCAGTAGTATCAGTCGCGGCAGCTCTGGAAACACCATATATTTT. Translated: CASSISRGSSGNTIYF.

The chain has TRBV11-3 and TRBJ2-7, with a weak D call TRBD1 (5 bases). CDR1 and CDR2 from the germline V gene are SGHNT and YENEEA. The CDR3 runs to 13 residues. Trimming took 1 base from V and 3 from J, leaving 7 bases between them. The CDR3 DNA follows: TGTGCCAGCAGCTTAGCCAGGGACTACGAGCAGTACTTC. Amino acid sequence: CASSLARDYEQYF.

This clone was found a few times. The chain combines TRBV6-6 with TRBJ1-1, with D hard to call. The CDR3 sequence is 14 residues long. The ends were cut back, 2 bases at V and 0 bases at J, with 7 bases in the middle. Germline CDR1 MNHNY, CDR2 SVGAGI (reference sequence). In DNA form, the CDR3 reads TGTGCCAGCAGTTACCAACAGTTGAACACTGAAGCTTTCTTT. Protein sequence: CASSYQQLNTEAFF.

This clone was counted only a few times. V gene TRBV7-8 combines with J gene TRBJ2-3, with 10 bases lining up with TRBD2. The V gene end was trimmed by 2 bases and the J gene end by 4 bases; junction bases not matched to a gene: 9. Germline-derived CDR1 and CDR2 are SGHVS and FQNEAQ. The CDR3 runs 17 residues. CDR3 residues: CASSLRRGTSDADTQYF. CDR3 DNA sequence: TGTGCCAGCAGCTTAAGGCGAGGGACTAGCGATGCAGATACGCAGTATTTT.

The J gene is TRBJ1-2, the V gene TRBV7-9; D is possibly TRBD1 (5 bases). Germline V gene lookup returns CDR1 SEHNR and CDR2 FQNEAQ (reference sequence). The germline V and J ends were trimmed by 5 bases and 8 bases, with 21 bases remaining between them. The CDR3 spans 15 residues. This chain's CDR3 is CASSPDQGLAIGYTF. CDR3 in DNA: TGTGCCAGCAGCCCGGACCAGGGCCTGGCTATCGGCTACACCTTC.

The CDR3 DNA is TGTGCCAGTAGTAACCAGGGGTATGGCTACACCTTC. Amino acids: CASSNQGYGYTF. J is TRBJ1-2 and V is TRBV19; TRBD1 might be the D (6 bases). The CDR3 totals 12 residues. With 4 bases removed from V and 5 bases from J, the gap between germline ends came to 8 bases. The germline V gene has CDR1 LNHDA and CDR2 SQIVND (reference sequence).